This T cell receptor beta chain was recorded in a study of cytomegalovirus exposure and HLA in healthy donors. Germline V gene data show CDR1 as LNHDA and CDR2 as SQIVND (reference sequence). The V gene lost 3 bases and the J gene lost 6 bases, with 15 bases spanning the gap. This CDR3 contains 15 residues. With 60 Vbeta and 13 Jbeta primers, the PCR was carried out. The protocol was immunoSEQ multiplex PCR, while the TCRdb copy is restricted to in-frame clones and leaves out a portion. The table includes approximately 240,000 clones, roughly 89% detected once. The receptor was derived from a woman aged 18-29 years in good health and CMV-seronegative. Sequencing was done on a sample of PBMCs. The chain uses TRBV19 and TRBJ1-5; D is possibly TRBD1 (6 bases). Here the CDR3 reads CASSIPGVVGQPQHF. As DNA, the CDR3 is TGTGCCAGTAGTATTCCAGGGGTAGTGGGTCAGCCCCAGCATTTT.